This T cell receptor (beta chain) was identified in a study of T cells in Graves' hyperthyroidism and ophthalmopathy (dated 2019 in TCRdb). With respect to the entire study: Peripheral blood samples were taken at the time of initial diagnosis, prior to any treatment. Prospective prediction of ophthalmopathy was tested in an independent validation cohort of approximately 18 hyperthyroidism patients and around 16 patients who later progressed to ophthalmopathy. The paper reports TCR Vbeta CDR3 sequencing of over 120 peripheral blood samples: fewer than 50 ophthalmopathy, roughly 74 hyperthyroidism and around 17 progressor patients. The study also compared thyroid tissue and blood T-cell repertoires from more than five Graves' hyperthyroidism patients. Once sampling was done, hyperthyroidism patients were given methimazole at a starting dose of 30 mg daily, whereas ophthalmopathy patients were given high-dose intravenous methylprednisolone. TCR V-J signatures able to tell the groups apart were searched for in a discovery cohort of approximately 95 patients, of whom 40 to 45 had Graves' ophthalmopathy and more than 55 had stable Graves' hyperthyroidism. The 95 to 100 discovery patients were randomly divided into training and test sets at a 7:3 ratio.

TCR beta CDR3 regions were amplified from RNA transcripts. The first round of RT-PCR for the TCR CDR3 was performed with the HTBI primer set and the Qiagen OneStep RT-PCR kit. Libraries were constructed in a second round of multiplex PCR, after which size selection and purification were performed. Sequencing of the libraries was done on an Illumina HiSeq2000 using paired-end 100 bp reads. Per the source publication's procedure: SOAPnuke was used to process the raw data, removing reads that contained adapters or uncalled bases, had a mean Phred below 15, or lacked an exact match to the constant primer or identifier. High-quality paired reads were merged using COPE v1.2.5, and each unique nucleotide sequence was defined as a clonotype. MiTCR v1.1 was used to align the clonotypes against IMGT TRBV, TRBD and TRBJ reference segments. Analysis was restricted to V-J combinations with a frequency above 0.0001, which covered approximately 99% of repertoires. A TCS score was defined as the ratio of F50 (clonal expansion) to E x V (chaos), with BLOSUM62-based TCRdist applied between CDR3 peptides within each V-J. Welch's t-statistics and random forest reduced fewer than 550 V-J features to around 14, which were used in a naive Bayes classifier (R e1071). TCRdb handled the public reads itself, with Q25 trimming in fastp and clone calling in MiXCR, and kept productive beta chains. Entries are consolidated by CDR3 protein sequence, retaining the most common genes and DNA. Here the V and J calls rest on TCRdb's processing, not on the authors' analysis. This sample holds some 320,000 distinct CDR3 sequences; about an eighth were observed only once. The ten largest clones represent 30% to 35% of the sample.

This clonotype was counted many times. What this receptor recognizes is not known. Base-call qualities are not available, and no considerably larger clone is one nucleotide away. Beyond this particular receptor, the publication reports: During validation, the model predicted progression to ophthalmopathy a median of roughly six months ahead of onset, with almost 71% sensitivity and more than 72% specificity. No statistical method was used to set the sample size in advance, and investigators knew the group allocation. In cross-validation, a model built on a 13 V-J signature told ophthalmopathy apart from stable hyperthyroidism with approximately 91% sensitivity and 81% to 82% specificity, and in testing the same model reached 80%/75%. Most expanded thyroid clonotypes (frequency above 0.001) were also detected in blood, suggesting blood repertoires may reflect thyroid immune responses.

Trimming takes 1 base from V and 6 bases from J, and the germline ends sit 13 bases apart. From a lookup of the germline V gene, CDR1 and CDR2 are SGHAT and FQNNGV. Counted from cysteine to phenylalanine, this CDR3 has 15 amino acids. Only CDR3 DNA is held: 45 bases, read in frame from base 1. In the ophthalmopathy patients, disease was moderately to severely active, with a Clinical Activity Score of 3 or more, a NOSPECS grade of 4 or more, and a duration of less than 3 months. Patients with uncontrolled infections, other autoimmune diseases, pregnancy or lactation were excluded. Diagnoses were established on the basis of clinical symptoms, serum thyroxine and TRAb, thyroid ultrasound, and orbital computed tomography. PBMCs were isolated from 8 to 10 ml of fresh peripheral blood by Ficoll-Paque density gradient centrifugation. Total RNA was extracted using Trizol reagent, and RNA quality was assessed on an Agilent 2100 Bioanalyzer.

The sequence came from a woman between 35 and 50 years old with Graves' ophthalmopathy. The sequence is built from TRBV11-2 and TRBJ2-1; the D gene is possibly TRBD2, with 6 bases matching. The sequencing sample was made of blood. This receptor has the CDR3 CASSLVGGSTNEQFF. The nucleotide sequence reads as follows: TGTGCCAGCAGCTTAGTGGGGGGATCCACCAATGAGCAGTTCTTC.